The T cell receptor beta chain under discussion was sequenced for a study of T cell repertoires in cytomegalovirus infection. Background on the study: Alongside well-studied HLA-B-restricted CMV epitopes, recently identified HLA-C-restricted CMV epitopes were also used.

TCRdb re-derived calls from the reads in MiXCR, one entry per CDR3 protein. The table lists hundreds of thousands of distinct CDR3 sequences, roughly a third of them singletons, with around a sixth in the top ten. Concerning this clonotype itself: The antigen remains unidentified.

Study-wide points: Carriers of CMV and the relevant HLA type were discriminated by public TCR beta frequency.

This CDR3 has 14 amino acids. CDR1 and CDR2 from the germline V gene are SGHTA and FQGNSA. The V and J ends lost 5 bases and 4 bases respectively, with 12 bases between them. The chain combines TRBV7-2 with TRBJ1-3; D gene unclear. This sequence was found in a human donor in good health (CMV status not recorded). Some clones in this sample may be carry-over from other donors' samples. The sample here was cultured PBMCs, taken from culture after CMV antigen stimulation. In DNA, the CDR3 is TGTGCCAGCAGCCCCGGCTCGGGGGGAAACACCATATATTTT. Translation gives CASSPGSGGNTIYF.